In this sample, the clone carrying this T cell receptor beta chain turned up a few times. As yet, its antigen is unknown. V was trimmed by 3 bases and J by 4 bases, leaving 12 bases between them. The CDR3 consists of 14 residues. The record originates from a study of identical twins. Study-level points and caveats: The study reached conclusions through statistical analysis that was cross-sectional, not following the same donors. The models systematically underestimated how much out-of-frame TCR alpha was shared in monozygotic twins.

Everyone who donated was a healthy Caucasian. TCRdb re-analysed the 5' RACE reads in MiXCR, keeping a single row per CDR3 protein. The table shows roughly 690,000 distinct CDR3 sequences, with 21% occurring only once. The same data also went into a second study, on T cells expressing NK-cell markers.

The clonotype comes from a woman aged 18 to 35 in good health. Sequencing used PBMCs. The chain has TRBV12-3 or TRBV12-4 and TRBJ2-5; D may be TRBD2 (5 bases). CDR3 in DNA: TGTGCCAGCAGTTTTTCGGGGTCTTCAGAGACCCAGTACTTC. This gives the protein CASSFSGSSETQYF.